These 7 T cell receptor beta chains originate from one sample sequenced in a study of T cells after yellow fever vaccination. TCRdb itself ran the 5' RACE reads through MiXCR, one entry per CDR3 protein. The table has roughly 160,000 distinct CDR3 sequences, approximately 9.9% seen once. The sample in question was CD8+ T cells sorted from PBMCs, obtained 45 days after the yellow fever booster vaccination. The receptor source for this set is a young man who received the YFV17D yellow fever vaccine.

This clonotype showed up just a few times. The rearrangement joins TRBV27 to TRBJ2-2; 9 bases fit TRBD2. Germline V CDR1 and CDR2: MNHEY, SMNVEV (reference sequence). This CDR3 has 14 amino acids. Losses at the gene ends were 7 bases for V and 5 bases for J; bases not matched to a gene: 5. For the CDR3, the DNA is TGTGCCAGCACCGTCCTAGCGGGGACCGGGGAGCTGTTTTTT. This codes for CASTVLAGTGELFF.

This clonotype has a count of ten or more. The chain has TRBV4-1 and TRBJ2-7; D is possibly TRBD1 (6 bases). Germline V gene sequence: CDR1 MGHRA, CDR2 YSYEKL. The V and J ends lost 2 bases and 4 bases respectively, with 9 bases between them. The CDR3 covers 13 residues. In DNA, the CDR3 is TGCGCCAGCAGCCAACAAACAGGGTACGAGCAGTACGTC. Residues: CASSQQTGYEQYV.

This clonotype appeared a few times. The chain links TRBV4-1 to TRBJ2-7; D call uncertain. The ends were cut back, 1 base at V and 1 base at J, with 8 bases in the middle. This CDR3 contains 14 residues. The V gene's germline CDR1 is MGHRA and CDR2 YSYEKL. CDR3 DNA sequence: TGCGCCAGCAGCCAAGGGTTGCGGTCCTACGAGCAGTACGTC. It translates to CASSQGLRSYEQYV.

This clonotype was found a few times. The V and J genes are TRBV9 and TRBJ2-2; 10 bases fit TRBD1. J gave up 4 bases and V 3 bases, and 3 bases lay outside the gene matches. CDR3 length: 15 residues. Germline loops: CDR1 SGDLS, CDR2 YYNGEE. In DNA, the CDR3 is TGTGCCAGCAGCGAACGGGACAGGGGCACCGGGGAGCTGTTTTTT. Translated: CASSERDRGTGELFF.

This clonotype has only a few counts. The rearrangement joins TRBV4-3 to TRBJ2-7; D gene unclear. Trimming shortened V by 1 base and J by 2 bases, and 9 bases separated the two germline ends. The germline CDR1 and CDR2 sequences are LGHNA and YSLEER. CDR3 length: 14 residues. The CDR3 DNA reads as TGCGCCAGCAGCCAAGGAAGGCGCCCCTACGAGCAGTACTTC. Translating gives CASSQGRRPYEQYF.

This clonotype was detected a few times. J is TRBJ2-5 and V is TRBV2; weak D call: TRBD1 (5 bases). Germline V gene data show CDR1 as SNHLY and CDR2 as FYNNEI. The CDR3 loop spans 15 amino acids. Trimming took 6 bases from V and 1 from J, leaving 15 bases between them. The CDR3 coding sequence is TGTGCCAGCAGCGAACCTCCAGGGTTCCAAGAGACCCAGTACTTC. Its protein product is CASSEPPGFQETQYF.

This clonotype occurred a few times. The CDR3 spells CASSQFFGPNQPQHF. The CDR3 DNA sequence: TGTGCCAGCAGCCAATTTTTTGGGCCCAATCAGCCCCAGCATTTT. V gene TRBV4-2 combines with J gene TRBJ1-5; D uncertain. This CDR3 has 15 amino acids. Germline V gene data show CDR1 as LGHNA and CDR2 as YNFKEQ. Trimming removed 2 bases from V and 3 bases from J, with 11 bases in between.